The 26 T cell receptor beta chains below all came from one sample that was sequenced in a study of T-cell memory formation after mild COVID-19. Using its own MiXCR run on the 5' RACE reads, TCRdb lists one record per CDR3 protein. The data show about 170,000 distinct CDR3 sequences, 10% to 15% seen once. The sequenced sample was PBMCs or a T cell subset sorted from them (not recorded which). The receptors derive from a man aged 18 to 30 who had mild COVID-19 (a few samples of this study predate the infection). Cell type and time point are not known.

This clonotype was detected only a few times. The chain recombines TRBV5-1 with TRBJ2-3; 9 bases agree with TRBD2. CDR1 and CDR2 (germline): SGHRS, YFSETQ. The CDR3 totals 14 residues. After removal of 7 bases from V and 2 bases from J, the junction contained 5 bases not matched to a gene. DNA of the CDR3: TGCGCCAGCGGTTCTAGCGGGGCCACAGATACGCAGTATTTT. Amino acids: CASGSSGATDTQYF.

This clonotype was seen more than once but under ten times. The chain has TRBV5-1 and TRBJ2-3; 12 nucleotides line up with TRBD2. The CDR3 is made up of 17 amino acids. Germline V gene data show CDR1 as SGHRS and CDR2 as YFSETQ. V dropped 3 bases and J dropped 2; count of bases not matched to a gene: 7. CDR3 coding DNA: TGCGCCAGCAGCTCCGGACTAGCGGGGACATTCACAGATACGCAGTATTTT. It is translated as CASSSGLAGTFTDTQYF. Combining the CDR3 with reference TRBV5-1 and TRBJ2-3 gives the whole variable domain KAGVTQTPRYLIKTRGQQVTLSCSPISGHRSVSWYQQTPGQGLQFLFEYFSETQRNKGNFPGRFSGRQFSNSRSEMNVSTLELGDSALYLCASSSGLAGTFTDTQYFGPGTRLTVL.

The chain employs TRBV20-1 and TRBJ1-1; 8 positions match TRBD1. Germline V lookup: CDR1 DFQATT, CDR2 SNEGSKA (reference sequence). CDR3 size: 14 residues. Losses at the gene ends were 4 bases for V and 2 bases for J; bases not matched to a gene: 6. The CDR3 loop reads CSATIRGPNTEAFF. CDR3 DNA: TGCAGTGCTACCATCAGGGGGCCCAACACTGAAGCTTTCTTT.

The rearrangement joins TRBV4-3 to TRBJ1-1; TRBD1 matches 10 bases. The CDR3 runs 17 residues. Germline V lookup: CDR1 LGHNA, CDR2 YSLEER. J was trimmed by 2 bases and V by 1 base; bases with no gene match: 7. The CDR3 sequence: CASSQVEGQGINTEAFF. The DNA for the CDR3 is TGCGCCAGCAGCCAAGTTGAGGGACAGGGGATAAACACTGAAGCTTTCTTT.

This chain links TRBV29-1 with TRBJ1-1, with D unclear. Germline CDR1 SQVTM, CDR2 ANQGSEA. Trimming took 3 bases from V and 1 from J, leaving 12 bases between them. The CDR3 consists of 14 residues. The CDR3: CSVEETLGNTEAFF. The CDR3 DNA is TGCAGCGTTGAGGAGACCTTGGGGAACACTGAAGCTTTCTTT. Full variable domain (outside the CDR3, taken from reference TRBV29-1 and TRBJ1-1): SAVISQKPSRDICQRGTSLTIQCQVDSQVTMMFWYRQQPGQSLTLIATANQGSEATYESGFVIDKFPISRPNLTFSTLTVSNMSPEDSSIYLCSVEETLGNTEAFFGQGTRLTVV.

This clonotype was seen a few times. This chain joins TRBV11-2 and TRBJ1-1; D might be TRBD1 (6 bases). Trimming left V 5 bases short and J 3 bases short, with 13 bases between. The CDR3 is 14 residues long. CDR1 is SGHAT, CDR2 FQNNGV, per germline. The DNA for the CDR3 is TGTGCCAGCAGCCACGAAGGGGGTGACACTGAAGCTTTCTTT. Residues: CASSHEGGDTEAFF.

This clonotype showed up many times. V and J are TRBV9 and TRBJ2-1; D not certain. The CDR3 loop spans 13 amino acids. Germline V lookup: CDR1 SGDLS, CDR2 YYNGEE. Deletions cut 2 bases from V and 8 bases from J, with 11 bases between. The CDR3 sequence: CASSVEGRDEQFF. CDR3 coding DNA: TGTGCCAGCAGCGTGGAAGGACGGGATGAGCAGTTCTTC.

This clonotype has a handful of counts. The rearrangement uses TRBV5-6 and TRBJ2-5; D may match TRBD1 or TRBD2 (5 bases each). Germline V lookup: CDR1 SGHDT, CDR2 YYEEEE. The CDR3 spans 14 residues. V was trimmed by 3 bases and J by 5 bases, leaving 14 bases between them. The CDR3 region has the DNA TGTGCCAGCAGCTCGCTGGGGGATGGGGAGACCCAGTACTTC. Amino acid sequence: CASSSLGDGETQYF.

This clonotype was seen more than once but under ten times. The V call is TRBV5-1, the J call TRBJ2-7, with 7 nucleotides matching TRBD2. V trimming: 1 base; J trimming: 5 bases; junction bases outside the gene matches: 12. The CDR3 sequence is 16 residues long. CDR1 SGHRS and CDR2 YFSETQ come from the germline V gene. DNA for the CDR3: TGCGCCAGCAGCTTGAATTATCAGGGACTAACCGACGAGCAGTACTTC. Residues: CASSLNYQGLTDEQYF.

V is TRBV18 and J is TRBJ1-1; 7 bases match TRBD1. V was clipped by 4 bases and J by 4 bases; unmatched bases: 9. The germline CDR1 and CDR2 sequences are KGHSH and LQKENI. This CDR3 has 15 residues. DNA for the CDR3: TGTGCCAGCTCACACAACCCGGGACAGCTCACTGAAGCTTTCTTT. Translation: CASSHNPGQLTEAFF.

The J gene is TRBJ2-1, the V gene TRBV20-1, with no clear D. Trimming took 5 bases from V and 8 from J, leaving 19 bases between them. Germline-derived CDR1 and CDR2 are DFQATT and SNEGSKA (reference sequence). The CDR3 is 14 residues long. CDR3 nucleotide sequence: TGCAGTGCTGAATTGTGGCCGAGGATCTATGAGCAGTTCTTC. Translating it yields CSAELWPRIYEQFF.

This clonotype has at least ten counts. The chain couples TRBV15 to TRBJ2-3; D might be TRBD2 (6 bases). Germline lookup yields CDR1 LNHNV and CDR2 YYDKDF (reference sequence). The CDR3 spans 14 residues. Trimming cost V 1 base and J 3 bases, with 8 bases left between them. The CDR3 loop is CATSRAGGTDTQYF. CDR3 coding DNA: TGTGCCACCAGCAGAGCTGGAGGGACAGATACGCAGTATTTT. Full variable domain (rest looked up from reference TRBV15 and TRBJ2-3): DAMVIQNPRYQVTQFGKPVTLSCSQTLNHNVMYWYQQKSSQAPKLLFHYYDKDFNNEADTPDNFQSRRPNTSFCFLDIRSPGLGDTAMYLCATSRAGGTDTQYFGPGTRLTVL.

V gene TRBV28 combines with J gene TRBJ2-5; 8 bases line up with TRBD2. The V gene end was trimmed by 3 bases and the J gene end by 2 bases; junction bases not matched to a gene: 5. Germline V CDR1 and CDR2: MDHEN, SYDVKM. This CDR3 is 15 amino acids long. The CDR3 here is CASSFQAGAQETQYF. In DNA form, the CDR3 reads TGTGCCAGCAGTTTCCAAGCGGGGGCACAAGAGACCCAGTACTTC.

The sample holds many counts of this clonotype. The chain joins TRBV5-1 to TRBJ2-2, with 10 bases identical to TRBD2. After removal of 5 bases from V and 6 bases from J, the junction contained 7 bases not matched to a gene. Per germline, CDR1 SGHRS and CDR2 YFSETQ. This CDR3 has 15 residues. DNA of the CDR3: TGCGCCAGCAGATCCCCCGGGACTAGCGCCGGGGAGCTGTTTTTT. It specifies CASRSPGTSAGELFF.

The chain carries TRBV25-1 and TRBJ1-4; 8 bases match TRBD1. The CDR3 covers 15 residues. Germline V lookup: CDR1 MGHDK, CDR2 SYGVNS. The J segment lost 5 bases and the V segment lost 7 bases, leaving 9 bases of the junction unmatched. The DNA of the CDR3 is TGTGCCAGCAACGATTACAGGGGGGGAAATGAAAAACTGTTTTTT. This codes for CASNDYRGGNEKLFF.

This clonotype occurred a few times. The chain recombines TRBV18 with TRBJ2-2; D is unresolved. The CDR3 length is 15 residues. Germline CDR1 is KGHSH and CDR2 is LQKENI. Between the trimmed V and J ends, which lost 2 bases and 5 bases, there was a span of 12 bases. The CDR3 protein is CASSPIAGRTGELFF. Written as DNA, the CDR3 is TGTGCCAGCTCACCAATCGCTGGTAGGACCGGGGAGCTGTTTTTT.

The V gene is TRBV4-3, the J gene TRBJ2-5; 8 bases are shared with TRBD2. Unmatched junction bases numbered 7, after V lost 6 bases and J lost 1 base. The CDR3 spans 15 residues. In germline, CDR1 is LGHNA, CDR2 YSLEER. Here the CDR3 reads CASSYSGGGQETQYF. CDR3 in DNA: TGCGCCAGCAGTTACTCCGGGGGGGGCCAAGAGACCCAGTACTTC.

The V call is TRBV29-1, the J call TRBJ2-3; D may correspond to TRBD1 or TRBD2 (6 bases each). V gave up 0 bases and J gave up 4 bases, with 14 bases separating them. Looked up from germline, CDR1 is SQVTM and CDR2 is ANQGSEA. The CDR3 covers 15 residues. The CDR3 region is CSVEEAGRGPDTQYF. The DNA of the CDR3 is TGCAGCGTTGAAGAGGCAGGCCGGGGGCCAGATACGCAGTATTTT.

This clonotype was observed a few times. J is TRBJ1-3 and V is TRBV6-5; no reliable D call. Trimming pared 6 bases from V and 4 bases from J, leaving 10 bases between. In germline, CDR1 is MNHEY, CDR2 SVGAGI. The CDR3 consists of 13 residues. CDR3 bases: TGTGCCAGCAGCCCGAGGAGGGGAAACACCATATATTTT. Protein product: CASSPRRGNTIYF.

The chain joins TRBV7-2 to TRBJ1-2, with D possibly TRBD1 on 5 matching bases. The CDR3 has 16 amino acids. Germline V gene data show CDR1 as SGHTA and CDR2 as FQGNSA. V was cut by 5 bases and J by 3 bases, with 19 bases left in between. DNA of the CDR3: TGTGCCAGCAGCCTGCCAGGGTCCTCATTACACTATGGCTACACCTTC. This translates into CASSLPGSSLHYGYTF.

This clonotype was recorded a few times. The V call is TRBV7-9, the J call TRBJ2-5, with 7 positions matching TRBD2. CDR3 length: 15 amino acids. The V gene end was trimmed by 5 bases and the J gene end by 2 bases; junction bases not matched to a gene: 8. Germline CDR1 reads SEHNR; CDR2 reads FQNEAQ (reference sequence). Here the CDR3 reads CASSPNAGVQETQYF. The CDR3 bases are TGTGCCAGCAGCCCCAATGCGGGGGTTCAAGAGACCCAGTACTTC.

The CDR3 loop is CASSSQTVMNTEAFF. Written as DNA, the CDR3 is TGTGCCAGCAGCTCCCAGACGGTCATGAACACTGAAGCTTTCTTT. The chain combines TRBV11-1 with TRBJ1-1; D is ambiguous. Trimming removed 4 bases at V and 0 bases at J, with 12 bases between. The germline V gene encodes CDR1 SGHAT and CDR2 FQDESV (reference sequence). This CDR3 is built from 15 residues.

This clonotype was counted between two and nine times. The chain has TRBV5-4 and TRBJ2-3; 7 nucleotides line up with TRBD1. Germline V lookup: CDR1 SGHNT, CDR2 YYREEE (reference sequence). The CDR3 extends over 13 amino acids. V lost 6 bases and J lost 6; bases outside the gene matches: 7. The CDR3 nucleotides read TGTGCCAGCAAGCGTCAGACAGGGGATACGCAGTATTTT. Protein sequence: CASKRQTGDTQYF.

This clonotype was seen more than once but under ten times. The chain uses TRBV12-3 or TRBV12-4 and TRBJ1-5, with D unresolved. Trimming removed 3 bases at V and 4 bases at J, with 10 bases between. CDR3 size: 14 residues. This chain's CDR3 is CASSLGGPNQPQHF. The CDR3, as DNA: TGTGCCAGCAGTTTGGGCGGGCCTAATCAGCCCCAGCATTTT.

This clonotype was counted many times. The chain joins TRBV3-1 to TRBJ2-7; a possible D gene is TRBD1 (7 bases). The CDR3 is 13 residues long. Germline V CDR1 and CDR2: LGHDT, YNNKEL (reference sequence). With 0 bases removed from V and 9 bases from J, the gap between germline ends came to 12 bases. The CDR3 sequence is CASSQEQGRGQYF. CDR3 in DNA: TGTGCCAGCAGCCAAGAACAGGGGCGGGGGCAGTACTTC.

A few counts support this clonotype. This chain uses TRBV5-1 with TRBJ2-1, with 7 bases lining up with TRBD2. From germline, CDR1 is SGHRS and CDR2 YFSETQ. The CDR3 spans 15 residues. The V and J ends lost 5 bases and 0 bases, in that order; junction bases with no gene match: 5. CDR3 in amino acids: CASRLSGDSYNEQFF. CDR3 sequence (DNA): TGCGCCAGCAGACTAAGCGGGGACTCCTACAATGAGCAGTTCTTC.